Shown below are 4 T cell receptor beta chains from a single sample sequenced in a study of blood T cells in healthy people across ages. For the second PCR, which ran for about 7 to 11 cycles, a sample-barcoded 5' primer and a J-beta primer mix were used. One entry per CDR3 protein results from TCRdb running MiXCR on the 5' RACE reads. The table lists around 780,000 distinct CDR3 sequences, around 25% of them singletons. This sample also belongs to another study, concerning T cells of mothers and their children.

Material: blood. These receptors were obtained from a boy aged 10-17 years in good health.

This clonotype has at least ten counts. The chain combines TRBV20-1 with TRBJ2-5; maybe TRBD1 (6 bases). The J call is uncertain, as TRBJ2-7 better fits the DNA end. This CDR3 comprises 12 residues. Germline-derived CDR1 and CDR2 are DFQATT and SNEGSKA (reference sequence). CDR3 sequence: CSASQGTYEQYF. Here the CDR3 DNA reads TGCAGTGCTTCACAGGGAACCTACGAGCAGTACTTC.

This clonotype turned up a few times. The chain couples TRBV12-3 or TRBV12-4 to TRBJ1-4; 7 positions match TRBD1. The ends lost 5 bases at V and 4 bases at J; junction bases unmatched: 4. CDR3 length: 14 residues. The CDR3 coding sequence is TGTGCCAGCAGTACAGGGGCTGTTAATGAAAAACTGTTTTTT. Its protein is CASSTGAVNEKLFF.

The chain joins TRBV5-1 to TRBJ2-3; 10 positions match TRBD2. The germline V gene has CDR1 SGHRS and CDR2 YFSETQ. This CDR3 region has 16 residues. V was clipped by 3 bases and J by 2 bases; unmatched bases: 6. The CDR3 nucleotides are TGCGCCAGCAGCTGGCTAGCGGGGGTCCCCACAGATACGCAGTATTTT. Protein sequence: CASSWLAGVPTDTQYF.

Notes on this clonotype: One end of the junction varies from germline; a read error may be responsible. The chain recombines TRBV5-1 with TRBJ2-5; D is undetermined. Per the germline V gene, CDR1 is SGHRS and CDR2 is YFSETQ. The CDR3 length is 17 residues. The CDR3 loop reads CASSLEFWLTKQETRYF. DNA for the CDR3: TGCGCCAGCAGCTTGGAGTTTTGGCTAACAAAACAAGAGACCCGGTACTTC.